A single sample gave rise to the 24 T cell receptor beta chains below, sequenced in a study of blood T cell repertoires in COVID-19. The method was immunoSEQ multiplex PCR; TCRdb's version includes in-frame clones alone and lacks a portion of them. Of roughly 180,000 clones in the sample, approximately 87% are singletons; the top ten hold around 21%. The sequenced sample consisted of peripheral blood. All receptors come from a man between 65 and 85 years old with active or convalescent COVID-19.

The chain is built from TRBV4-1 and TRBJ1-5; D uncertain. Trimming stripped 4 bases from V and 6 bases from J, with 19 bases between. Germline V gene data show CDR1 as MGHRA and CDR2 as YSYEKL. The CDR3 consists of 16 residues. The CDR3 sequence: CASSPMAGAALQPQHF. CDR3 DNA sequence: TGCGCCAGCAGCCCAATGGCGGGAGCGGCCCTTCAGCCCCAGCATTTT.

The chain combines TRBV2 with TRBJ1-2; no definite D call. Trimming took off 1 base at V and 2 bases at J, with 8 bases between the two ends. The V gene's germline CDR1 is SNHLY and CDR2 FYNNEI. The CDR3 is 14 amino acids. The CDR3 DNA is TGTGCCAGCAGTGAAGACAGATCCAACTATGGCTACACCTTC. Its protein product is CASSEDRSNYGYTF.

The chain couples TRBV5-1 to TRBJ1-1; 11 bases fit TRBD1. Trimming took 3 bases from V and 5 from J; bases not matched to a gene: 3. Germline V gene lookup returns CDR1 SGHRS and CDR2 YFSETQ. There are 14 residues in the CDR3. As DNA, the CDR3 is TGCGCCAGCAGCTCGGACAGGGGGCAAACTGAAGCTTTCTTT. This codes for CASSSDRGQTEAFF.

The V call is TRBV20-1, the J call TRBJ1-6; D is uncertain. Germline V gene data show CDR1 as DFQATT and CDR2 as SNEGSKA (reference sequence). The CDR3 is 14 amino acids. The V end lost 3 bases, the J end lost 8 bases, and 14 bases lay between the germline ends. The CDR3 DNA reads as TGCAGTGCTAGTCGAGGGAATAGTGATTCACCCCTCCACTTT. Its protein product is CSASRGNSDSPLHF.

V usage is TRBV7-2 and J usage is TRBJ2-5; 9 bases are a match to TRBD1. The CDR3 totals 16 residues. Per the germline V gene, CDR1 is SGHTA and CDR2 is FQGNSA. V lost 4 bases and J lost 4; bases outside the gene matches: 10. For the CDR3, the DNA is TGTGCCAGCAGCTCCCAGAACCCGGGACAGGGAGAGACCCAGTACTTC. This translates into CASSSQNPGQGETQYF.

The chain is built from TRBV5-4 and TRBJ2-3; tentatively, D is TRBD1 (6 bases). CDR1 SGHNT and CDR2 YYREEE come from the germline V gene (reference sequence). Trimming took 0 bases from V and 9 from J, leaving 20 bases between them. This CDR3 is built from 16 residues. The CDR3, as DNA: TGTGCCAGCAGCTTGGAGGGCAGGGGCGCGAAGGGGACGCAGTATTTT. Amino acid sequence: CASSLEGRGAKGTQYF.

This clone has a handful of counts. Written as DNA, the CDR3 is TGTGCCTGGGGGGTAGGCAGGGAGAACACTGAAGCTTTCTTT. It codes for CAWGVGRENTEAFF. The V and J genes are TRBV30 and TRBJ1-1; a possible D gene is TRBD1 (5 bases). The V end was cut by 5 bases, the J end by 1 base, with 14 bases between. This CDR3 has 14 residues. Germline V CDR1 and CDR2: GTSNPN, SVGIG (reference sequence).

The chain recombines TRBV6-5 with TRBJ1-5; D is ambiguous. The CDR3 runs 15 residues. The germline V gene has CDR1 MNHEY and CDR2 SVGAGI. Trimming shortened V by 2 bases and J by 4 bases, and 12 bases separated the two germline ends. The CDR3 nucleotides are TGTGCCAGCAGTTACGGCCGGGGTAGAAATCAGCCCCAGCATTTT. Protein sequence: CASSYGRGRNQPQHF.

The genes are TRBV20-1 and TRBJ1-1; 7 nucleotides align to TRBD1. CDR3 length equals 14 residues. Trimming removed 6 bases from V and 2 bases from J; junction bases left unmatched: 9. CDR1 and CDR2 from the germline V gene are DFQATT and SNEGSKA (reference sequence). The CDR3 spells CSASAGGGNTEAFF. The CDR3 region has the DNA TGCAGTGCCAGTGCAGGGGGAGGAAACACTGAAGCTTTCTTT.

The table lists this clone with a count of one. The chain has TRBV19 and TRBJ1-3; D is uncertain. Germline V lookup: CDR1 LNHDA, CDR2 SQIVND (reference sequence). This CDR3 comprises 13 residues. Trimming removed 8 bases at V and 0 bases at J, with 8 bases between. The CDR3 is CASAQDSGNTIYF. CDR3 DNA sequence: TGTGCCAGTGCCCAGGACTCTGGAAACACCATATATTTT.

This clone came up once. The V and J genes are TRBV5-1 and TRBJ2-1, with 10 bases fitting TRBD1. The germline CDR1 and CDR2 sequences are SGHRS and YFSETQ. Trimming took 4 bases from V and 11 from J; bases not matched to a gene: 6. The CDR3 loop spans 13 amino acids. As DNA, the CDR3 is TGCGCCAGCAGCATGGGACAGGGGATCCAGCAGTTCTTC. Its translation is CASSMGQGIQQFF.

J is TRBJ1-1 and V is TRBV5-1, with D possibly being TRBD1 (6 bases). The V gene lost 3 bases and the J gene lost 0 bases, with 9 bases spanning the gap. Germline V CDR1 and CDR2: SGHRS, YFSETQ. The CDR3 sequence is 14 residues long. The CDR3 loop is CASSWTEMNTEAFF. Here the CDR3 DNA reads TGCGCCAGCAGCTGGACAGAAATGAACACTGAAGCTTTCTTT.

This sequence joins TRBV19 and TRBJ1-3; TRBD1 is a possible D gene (5 bases). The CDR3 contains 16 residues. CDR1 and CDR2 from the germline V gene are LNHDA and SQIVND (reference sequence). V shed 5 bases and J shed 0 bases, with 14 bases lying between them. The CDR3 coding sequence is TGTGCCAGTAGTTTTATTGGGGACTACTCTGGAAACACCATATATTTT. Its translation: CASSFIGDYSGNTIYF.

The chain uses TRBV4-3 and TRBJ1-2; no firm D call. Deletions cut 4 bases from V and 3 bases from J, with 15 bases between. From germline, CDR1 is LGHNA and CDR2 YSLEER. The CDR3 runs 15 residues. CDR3 in amino acids: CASSPRVGADYGYTF. The CDR3 DNA follows: TGCGCCAGCAGCCCCCGGGTGGGAGCAGACTATGGCTACACCTTC.

In DNA form, the CDR3 reads TGTGCCACTGGACATTCGAGGACTGAAGCTTTCTTT. Translated, it gives CATGHSRTEAFF. This chain links TRBV19 with TRBJ1-1; TRBD1 is a possible D gene (5 bases). CDR3 length: 12 amino acids. Germline lookup yields CDR1 LNHDA and CDR2 SQIVND (reference sequence). V lost 10 bases, J lost 5 bases, and 14 bases lay in between. Full variable domain (outside the CDR3, taken from reference TRBV19 and TRBJ1-1): DGGITQSPKYLFRKEGQNVTLSCEQNLNHDAMYWYRQDPGQGLRLIYYSQIVNDFQKGDIAEGYSVSREKKESFPLTVTSAQKNPTAFYLCATGHSRTEAFFGQGTRLTVV.

The rearrangement links TRBV18 to TRBJ2-7; D call uncertain. The CDR3 is 14 residues long. Trimming stripped 1 base from V and 2 bases from J, with 9 bases between. Germline-derived CDR1 and CDR2 are KGHSH and LQKENI. The CDR3 DNA is TGTGCCAGCTCACCACGGGCAGATACCTACGAGCAGTACTTC. This encodes CASSPRADTYEQYF.

The chain is built from TRBV6-2 or TRBV6-3 and TRBJ1-2; D is unresolved. The germline gives CDR1 MNHEY, CDR2 SVGEGT. The V end was cut by 4 bases, the J end by 0 bases, with 12 bases between. CDR3 size: 15 residues. This chain's CDR3 is CASSSRLAANYGYTF. The CDR3 coding sequence is TGTGCCAGCAGTTCCAGACTTGCAGCTAACTATGGCTACACCTTC.

This clone was seen only once. The rearrangement links TRBV12-3 or TRBV12-4 to TRBJ2-7, with D possibly being TRBD2 (6 bases). This CDR3 contains 11 residues. Trimming stripped 8 bases from V and 3 bases from J, with 8 bases between. CDR3 amino acids: CASRTNYEQYF. The CDR3 nucleotides read TGTGCCAGCCGGACTAACTACGAGCAGTACTTC.

CDR3 coding DNA: TGCGCCAGCAGAGAGGCAGGGGGCGTTGGAAACACCATATATTTT. Translation gives CASREAGGVGNTIYF. The genes are TRBV5-1 and TRBJ1-3; 8 bases match TRBD1. The V gene's germline CDR1 is SGHRS and CDR2 YFSETQ. The CDR3 loop spans 15 amino acids. Trimming removed 5 bases from V and 3 bases from J; junction bases left unmatched: 7.

The chain combines TRBV5-1 with TRBJ1-2, with 9 bases matching TRBD1. The CDR3 has 14 residues. Per germline, CDR1 SGHRS and CDR2 YFSETQ. Trimming cost V 4 bases and J 2 bases; bases outside gene matches: 3. The CDR3 is CASSQGTGNYGYTF. The CDR3 nucleotides read TGCGCCAGCAGCCAAGGGACAGGGAACTATGGCTACACCTTC.

The genes are TRBV11-2 and TRBJ1-3; the D is unclear. This CDR3 region has 15 residues. CDR1 and CDR2 from the germline V gene are SGHAT and FQNNGV. V dropped 0 bases and J dropped 3 bases, with 9 bases sitting between them. For the CDR3, the DNA is TGTGCCAGCAGCTTAGATGCGGGAGGTGGAAACACCATATATTTT. Translating it yields CASSLDAGGGNTIYF.

The rearrangement uses TRBV29-1 and TRBJ2-1; D not certain. Per germline, CDR1 SQVTM and CDR2 ANQGSEA. CDR3 size: 14 residues. The V end was cut by 3 bases, the J end by 2 bases, with 11 bases between. The CDR3 here is CSVERGNPYNEQFF. In DNA, the CDR3 is TGCAGCGTTGAGAGAGGTAACCCCTACAATGAGCAGTTCTTC.

The chain is built from TRBV6-5 and TRBJ1-2; no reliable D call. V shed 1 base and J shed 8 bases, with 14 bases lying between them. The CDR3 covers 14 residues. Germline CDR1 is MNHEY and CDR2 is SVGAGI. CDR3 sequence reads: CASSYWGAKSGYTF. In DNA form, the CDR3 reads TGTGCCAGCAGTTACTGGGGAGCGAAGTCAGGCTACACCTTC.

J is TRBJ2-3 and V is TRBV6-4; 9 nucleotides agree with TRBD1. The trim removed 0 bases at V and 3 bases at J, leaving 7 bases unmatched. The CDR3 length is 17 residues. The V gene's germline CDR1 is MRHNA and CDR2 SNTAGT. CDR3 protein: CASSDSAGTGSTDTQYF. The CDR3 nucleotides read TGTGCCAGCAGTGACTCAGCCGGGACAGGGTCGACAGATACGCAGTATTTT.